This T cell receptor beta chain was obtained from a study of OX40 agonist ivuxolimab in advanced cancers. Study-wide context: Intravenous ivuxolimab was administered to patients every 2 weeks at 0.01 to 10 mg/kg.

Concerning this clone itself: Its antigen is still unknown.

The method was immunoSEQ multiplex PCR; TCRdb's version includes in-frame clones alone and lacks a portion of them. The sample holds more than 80,000 clones, 75% to 95% seen once. The germline V gene has CDR1 SGHAT and CDR2 FQNNGV. The CDR3 is made up of 17 amino acids. Trimming at V came to 5 bases and at J to 6 bases, leaving 12 bases not matched to a gene. Broader study findings: In the 0.1 to 3.0 mg/kg range, CD4+ and CD8+ blood T cells had expanded clonally by week 6.

This sequence originates from an adult with an advanced solid tumor such as melanoma, head and neck, liver or kidney cancer. Sequencing used CD4+ or CD8+ T cells sorted from blood, obtained in a trial of the OX40 agonist ivuxolimab. V gene TRBV11-2 combines with J gene TRBJ2-5; 13 bases are a match to TRBD2. The CDR3 loop is CASSISGTSGVEQTQYF. The CDR3 bases are TGTGCCAGCAGCATATCGGGGACTAGCGGGGTGGAGCAGACCCAGTACTTC.